This paragraph reports one T cell receptor beta chain. Its antigen remains unidentified. This sample is drawn from a study of blood T cells in healthy people across ages. Study conclusions and caveats: TCR beta diversity, measured per million T cells, fell in a roughly linear way with age. Naive CD4+ cells and diversity were both higher in long-lived donors than in aged donors.

Germline V gives CDR1 SEHNR, CDR2 FQNEAQ (reference sequence). The CDR3 runs 15 residues. Primers used in a second PCR of roughly 7 to 11 cycles were a sample-barcoded 5' primer and a J-beta primer mix. From the 5' RACE reads, TCRdb called clonotypes with MiXCR, one entry per CDR3 protein. The repertoire holds under 750,000 distinct CDR3 sequences, with under 55% as singletons. The sequence was collected from an elderly man in good health. The V and J genes are TRBV7-9 and TRBJ2-1; 8 bases map to TRBD1. The J call may be faulty, since TRBJ2-7 better matches the DNA end. The specimen was blood. The CDR3 spells CASSRDRSSYNEQYF. The CDR3 DNA follows: TGTGCCAGCAGCCGGGACAGGAGCTCCTACAATGAGCAGTACTTC.